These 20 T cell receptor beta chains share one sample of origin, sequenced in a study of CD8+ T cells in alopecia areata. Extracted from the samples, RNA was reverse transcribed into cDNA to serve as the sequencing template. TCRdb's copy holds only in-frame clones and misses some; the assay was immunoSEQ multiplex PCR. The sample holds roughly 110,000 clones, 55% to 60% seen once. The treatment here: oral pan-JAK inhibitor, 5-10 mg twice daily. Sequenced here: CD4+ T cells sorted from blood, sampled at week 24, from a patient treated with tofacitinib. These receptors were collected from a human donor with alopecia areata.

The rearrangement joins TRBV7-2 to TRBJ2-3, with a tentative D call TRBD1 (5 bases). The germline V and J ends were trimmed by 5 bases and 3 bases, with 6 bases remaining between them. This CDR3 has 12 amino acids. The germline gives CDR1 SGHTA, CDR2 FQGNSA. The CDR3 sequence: CASSPGTDTQYF. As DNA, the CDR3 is TGTGCCAGCAGCCCAGGGACAGATACGCAGTATTTT.

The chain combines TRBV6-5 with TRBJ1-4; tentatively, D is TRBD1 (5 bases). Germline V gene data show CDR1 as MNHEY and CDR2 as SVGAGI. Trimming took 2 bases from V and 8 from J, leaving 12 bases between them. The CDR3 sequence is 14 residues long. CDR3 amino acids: CASSYAGAEEKLFF. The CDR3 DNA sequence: TGTGCCAGCAGTTACGCCGGGGCAGAAGAAAAACTGTTTTTT.

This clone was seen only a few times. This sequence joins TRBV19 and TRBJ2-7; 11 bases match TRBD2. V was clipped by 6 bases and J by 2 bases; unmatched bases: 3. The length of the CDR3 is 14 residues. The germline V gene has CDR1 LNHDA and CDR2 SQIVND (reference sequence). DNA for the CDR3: TGTGCCAGTAGCTCGGGACTAGCGGCCTACGAGCAGTACTTC. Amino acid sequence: CASSSGLAAYEQYF.

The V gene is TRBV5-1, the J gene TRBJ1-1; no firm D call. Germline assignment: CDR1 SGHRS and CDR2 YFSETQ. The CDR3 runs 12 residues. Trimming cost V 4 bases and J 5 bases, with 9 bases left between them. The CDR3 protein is CASSPVGTEAFF. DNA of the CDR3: TGCGCCAGCAGCCCCGTCGGGACTGAAGCTTTCTTT.

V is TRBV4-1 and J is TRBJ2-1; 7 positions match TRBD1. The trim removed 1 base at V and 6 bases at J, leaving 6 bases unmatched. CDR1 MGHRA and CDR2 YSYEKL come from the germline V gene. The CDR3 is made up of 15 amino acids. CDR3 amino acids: CASSQVGAGGNEQFF. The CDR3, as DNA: TGCGCCAGCAGCCAAGTTGGCGCAGGGGGCAATGAGCAGTTCTTC.

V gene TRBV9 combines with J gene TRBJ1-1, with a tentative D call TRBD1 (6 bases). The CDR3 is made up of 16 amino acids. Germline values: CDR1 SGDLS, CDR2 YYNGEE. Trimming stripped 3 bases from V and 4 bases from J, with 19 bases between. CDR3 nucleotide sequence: TGTGCCAGCAGCGCCACCTTACAGGGCACCCCCACTGAAGCTTTCTTT. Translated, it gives CASSATLQGTPTEAFF.

The CDR3 reads CASRLQFPYEQYF. In DNA, the CDR3 is TGTGCCAGCAGACTACAGTTTCCCTACGAGCAGTACTTC. This chain uses TRBV28 with TRBJ2-7; D gene unclear. This CDR3 contains 13 residues. The germline V and J ends were trimmed by 6 bases and 2 bases, with 11 bases remaining between them. Per germline, CDR1 MDHEN and CDR2 SYDVKM. Variable domain in full (rest from reference TRBV28 and TRBJ2-7): DVKVTQSSRYLVKRTGEKVFLECVQDMDHENMFWYRQDPGLGLRLIYFSYDVKMKEKGDIPEGYSVSREKKERFSLILESASTNQTSMYLCASRLQFPYEQYFGPGTRLTVT.

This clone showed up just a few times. The CDR3 loop reads CAWTTGGDTQYF. In DNA, the CDR3 is TGTGCCTGGACGACGGGGGGCGATACGCAGTATTTT. The V and J genes are TRBV30 and TRBJ2-3; a weak D match, TRBD2 (7 bases). This CDR3 region has 12 residues. In germline, CDR1 is GTSNPN, CDR2 SVGIG (reference sequence). V dropped 4 bases and J dropped 6 bases, with 11 bases sitting between them. Full variable domain (remainder filled in from reference TRBV30 and TRBJ2-3): SQTIHQWPATLVQPVGSPLSLECTVEGTSNPNLYWYRQAAGRGLQLLFYSVGIGQISSEVPQNLSASRPQDRQFILSSKKLLLSDSGFYLCAWTTGGDTQYFGPGTRLTVL.

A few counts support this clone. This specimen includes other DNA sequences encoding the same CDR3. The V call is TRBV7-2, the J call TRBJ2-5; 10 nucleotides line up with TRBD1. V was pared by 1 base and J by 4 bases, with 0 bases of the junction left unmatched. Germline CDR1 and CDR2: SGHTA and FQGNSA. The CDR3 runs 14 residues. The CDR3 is CASSLGTGGETQYF. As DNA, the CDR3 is TGTGCCAGCAGCTTAGGGACAGGGGGAGAGACCCAGTACTTC.

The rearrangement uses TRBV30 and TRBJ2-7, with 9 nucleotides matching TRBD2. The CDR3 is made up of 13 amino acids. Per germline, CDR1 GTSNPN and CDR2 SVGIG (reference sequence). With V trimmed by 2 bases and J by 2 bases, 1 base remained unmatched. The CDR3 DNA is TGTGCCTGGAGTCCTAGCGGGGCCTACGAGCAGTACTTC. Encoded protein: CAWSPSGAYEQYF.

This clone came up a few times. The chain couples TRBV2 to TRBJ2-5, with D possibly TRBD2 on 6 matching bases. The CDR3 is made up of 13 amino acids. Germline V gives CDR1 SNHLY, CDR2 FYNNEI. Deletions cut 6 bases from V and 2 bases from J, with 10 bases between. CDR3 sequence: CASSAGLQETQYF. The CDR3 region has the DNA TGTGCCAGCAGCGCGGGACTTCAAGAGACCCAGTACTTC.

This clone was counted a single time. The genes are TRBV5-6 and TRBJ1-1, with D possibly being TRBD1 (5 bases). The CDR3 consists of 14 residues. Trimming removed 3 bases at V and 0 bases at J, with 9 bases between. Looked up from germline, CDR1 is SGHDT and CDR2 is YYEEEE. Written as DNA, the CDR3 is TGTGCCAGCAGCTCCGGGGCAGTGAACACTGAAGCTTTCTTT. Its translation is CASSSGAVNTEAFF.

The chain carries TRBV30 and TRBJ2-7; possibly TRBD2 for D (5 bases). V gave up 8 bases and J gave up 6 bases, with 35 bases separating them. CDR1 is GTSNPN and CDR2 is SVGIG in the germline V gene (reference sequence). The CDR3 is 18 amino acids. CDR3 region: CAAPPNPPFFGPGSEQYF. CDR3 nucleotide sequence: TGTGCCGCACCGCCCAACCCCCCCTTCTTCGGACCGGGGAGCGAGCAGTACTTC. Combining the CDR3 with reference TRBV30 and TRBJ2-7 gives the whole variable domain SQTIHQWPATLVQPVGSPLSLECTVEGTSNPNLYWYRQAAGRGLQLLFYSVGIGQISSEVPQNLSASRPQDRQFILSSKKLLLSDSGFYLCAAPPNPPFFGPGSEQYFGPGTRLTVT.

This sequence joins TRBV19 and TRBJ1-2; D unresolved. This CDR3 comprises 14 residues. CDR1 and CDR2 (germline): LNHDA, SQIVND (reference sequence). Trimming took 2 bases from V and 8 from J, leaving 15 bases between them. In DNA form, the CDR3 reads TGTGCCAGTAGTATACTGGAGGCCCGGGGAGGCTACACCTTC. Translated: CASSILEARGGYTF.

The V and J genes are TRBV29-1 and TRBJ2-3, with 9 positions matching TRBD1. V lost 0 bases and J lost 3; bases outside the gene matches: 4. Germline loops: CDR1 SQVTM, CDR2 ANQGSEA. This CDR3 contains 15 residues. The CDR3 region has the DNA TGCAGCGTTGAAGACCCCGGACAGGGGACAGATACGCAGTATTTT. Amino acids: CSVEDPGQGTDTQYF.

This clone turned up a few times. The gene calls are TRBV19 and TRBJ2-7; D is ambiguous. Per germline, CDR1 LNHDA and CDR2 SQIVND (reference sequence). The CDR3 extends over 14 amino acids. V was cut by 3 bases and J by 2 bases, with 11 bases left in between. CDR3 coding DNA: TGTGCCAGTAGTATCGTTATCGGTCCCTACGAGCAGTACTTC. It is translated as CASSIVIGPYEQYF.

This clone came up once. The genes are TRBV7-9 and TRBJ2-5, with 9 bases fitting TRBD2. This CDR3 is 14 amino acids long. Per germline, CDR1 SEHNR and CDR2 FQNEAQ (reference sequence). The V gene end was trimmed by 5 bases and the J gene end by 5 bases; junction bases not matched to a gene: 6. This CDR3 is CASSPGLADETQYF. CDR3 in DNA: TGTGCCAGCAGCCCGGGACTAGCTGACGAGACCCAGTACTTC. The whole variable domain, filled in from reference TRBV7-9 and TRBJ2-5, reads DTGVSQNPRHKITKRGQNVTFRCDPISEHNRLYWYRQTLGQGPEFLTYFQNEAQLEKSRLLSDRFSAERPKGSFSTLEIQRTEQGDSAMYLCASSPGLADETQYFGPGTRLLVL.

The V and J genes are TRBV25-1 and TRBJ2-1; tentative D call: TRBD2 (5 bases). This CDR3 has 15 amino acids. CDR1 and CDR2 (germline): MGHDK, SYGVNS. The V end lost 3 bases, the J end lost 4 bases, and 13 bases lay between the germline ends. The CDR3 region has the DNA TGTGCCAGCAGTGAGGGAGTTGTGGTTTACAATGAGCAGTTCTTC. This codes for CASSEGVVVYNEQFF.

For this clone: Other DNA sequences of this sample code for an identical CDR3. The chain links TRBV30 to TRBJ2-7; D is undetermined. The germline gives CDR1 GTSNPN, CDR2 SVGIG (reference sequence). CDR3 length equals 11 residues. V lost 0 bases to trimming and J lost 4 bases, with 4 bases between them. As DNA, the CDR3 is TGTGCCTGGAGTGTGGGGTACGAGCAGTACTTC. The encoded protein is CAWSVGYEQYF.

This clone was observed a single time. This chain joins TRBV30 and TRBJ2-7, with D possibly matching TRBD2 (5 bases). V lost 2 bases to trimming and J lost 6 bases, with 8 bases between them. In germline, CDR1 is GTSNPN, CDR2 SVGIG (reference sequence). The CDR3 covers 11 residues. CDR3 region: CAWSRRGEQYF. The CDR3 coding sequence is TGTGCCTGGAGTCGCCGGGGCGAGCAGTACTTC. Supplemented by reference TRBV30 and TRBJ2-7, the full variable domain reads SQTIHQWPATLVQPVGSPLSLECTVEGTSNPNLYWYRQAAGRGLQLLFYSVGIGQISSEVPQNLSASRPQDRQFILSSKKLLLSDSGFYLCAWSRRGEQYFGPGTRLTVT.